This is a list of T cell receptor beta chains from one sample in a study of T cell responses to AZD1222 COVID-19 vaccine. Sequencing used immunoSEQ multiplex PCR; TCRdb keeps in-frame clones, though not all of them. This sample has about 150,000 clones, with around nine tenths found just once. The sequencing used peripheral blood, collected on day 0 of AZD1222 vaccination. These receptors originate from an adult in good health. The CDR3 runs from the conserved cysteine through the conserved F or W. The D gene is left open where the match is weak. The size field is filled for only some rows; it gives once, few, many or a size class.

clone_size: NA
j_call: TRBJ1-1
v_call: TRBV10-3
d_call: TRBD1
cdr3_nt: TGTGCCATCAGTGAGTCGACAGGGGGCGAAAGGACTGAAGCTTTCTTT
cdr3_aa: CAISESTGGERTEAFF

clone_size: once
j_call: TRBJ1-1
v_call: TRBV18
d_call: NA
cdr3_nt: TGTGCCAGCTCATCGGACAGCAACACTGAAGCTTTCTTT
cdr3_aa: CASSSDSNTEAFF

clone_size: NA
j_call: TRBJ2-7
v_call: TRBV9
d_call: TRBD2
cdr3_nt: TGTGCCAGCAGCTCCCGGGATAGCGGGGAGTACGAGCAGTACTTC
cdr3_aa: CASSSRDSGEYEQYF

clone_size: NA
j_call: TRBJ1-2
v_call: TRBV3-1/TRBV3-2
d_call: NA
cdr3_nt: TGTGCCAGCAGCCAAGACTTAGGACAGTATGGCTACACCTTC
cdr3_aa: CASSQDLGQYGYTF

clone_size: NA
j_call: TRBJ1-6
v_call: TRBV11-2
d_call: TRBD1
cdr3_nt: TGTGCCAGCAGCTTCCACACCGGGACAGGGGGATCACCCCTCCACTTT
cdr3_aa: CASSFHTGTGGSPLHF

clone_size: NA
j_call: TRBJ1-2
v_call: TRBV25-1
d_call: TRBD1
cdr3_nt: TGTGCCAGCAGTGCTCAACAGGGGGCGGCTGGCTACACCTTC
cdr3_aa: CASSAQQGAAGYTF

clone_size: NA
j_call: TRBJ1-6
v_call: TRBV6-5
d_call: NA
cdr3_nt: TGTGCCAGCAGTTACAATGGTGATAATTCACCCCTCCACTTT
cdr3_aa: CASSYNGDNSPLHF

clone_size: once
j_call: TRBJ2-7
v_call: TRBV4-2
d_call: TRBD2
cdr3_nt: TGTGCCAGCAGCCAATATAGCGGGGGGACCGAGCAGTACTTC
cdr3_aa: CASSQYSGGTEQYF

clone_size: once
j_call: TRBJ1-1
v_call: TRBV6-5
d_call: NA
cdr3_nt: TGTGCCAGCAGTTACTTGGGCCGGACAGCTTTCTTT
cdr3_aa: CASSYLGRTAFF

clone_size: NA
j_call: TRBJ2-5
v_call: TRBV4-3
d_call: NA
cdr3_nt: TGCGCCAGCAGCCAAGGAGTGGGCCCGGAGACCCAGTACTTC
cdr3_aa: CASSQGVGPETQYF

clone_size: NA
j_call: TRBJ2-5
v_call: TRBV11-2
d_call: NA
cdr3_nt: TGTGCCAGCAGTCTTGACCGGGGGATTCCCGGGGAGACCCAGTACTTC
cdr3_aa: CASSLDRGIPGETQYF

clone_size: NA
j_call: TRBJ1-3
v_call: TRBV18
d_call: NA
cdr3_nt: TGTGCCAGCTCACCTGGGAATTCTGGAAACACCATATATTTT
cdr3_aa: CASSPGNSGNTIYF

clone_size: NA
j_call: TRBJ1-1
v_call: TRBV4-2
d_call: NA
cdr3_nt: TGTGCCAGCAGCCAAGATGGGGGGGCCGGGACTGAAGCTTTCTTT
cdr3_aa: CASSQDGGAGTEAFF

clone_size: NA
j_call: TRBJ2-7
v_call: TRBV27
d_call: TRBD1
cdr3_nt: TGTGCCAGCAGTTTCGACAGGGTAGGCGAGCAGTACTTC
cdr3_aa: CASSFDRVGEQYF

clone_size: NA
j_call: TRBJ1-5
v_call: TRBV6-2/TRBV6-3
d_call: TRBD1
cdr3_nt: TGTGCCAGCAGTGGACAGGGGAGATCCAGCAATCAGCCCCAGCATTTT
cdr3_aa: CASSGQGRSSNQPQHF

clone_size: NA
j_call: TRBJ2-2
v_call: TRBV9
d_call: NA
cdr3_nt: TGTGCCAGCAGTTTGCAGGGAACCGGGGAGCTGTTTTTT
cdr3_aa: CASSLQGTGELFF

clone_size: once
j_call: TRBJ1-2
v_call: TRBV5-6
d_call: NA
cdr3_nt: TGTGCCAGCAGCTTGTCTGTAGACCTCTATGGCTACACCTTC
cdr3_aa: CASSLSVDLYGYTF

clone_size: once
j_call: TRBJ2-1
v_call: TRBV9
d_call: TRBD1
cdr3_nt: TGTGCCAGCAGCACCGGACAGGGTACCAATGAGCAGTTCTTC
cdr3_aa: CASSTGQGTNEQFF

clone_size: NA
j_call: TRBJ2-7
v_call: TRBV2
d_call: NA
cdr3_nt: TGTGCCAGCAGTGAACTGAGACAGGCCTCTGAGCAGTACTTC
cdr3_aa: CASSELRQASEQYF

clone_size: few
j_call: TRBJ2-1
v_call: TRBV7-8
d_call: TRBD2
cdr3_nt: TGTGCCAGCAGCCCTCGGCTAGCGGGGGGGACCCATGAGCAGTTCTTC
cdr3_aa: CASSPRLAGGTHEQFF

clone_size: NA
j_call: TRBJ1-1
v_call: TRBV7-9
d_call: TRBD1
cdr3_nt: TGTGCCAGCAGCTCCCGGGACAGACCTCTTGAAGCTTTCTTT
cdr3_aa: CASSSRDRPLEAFF

clone_size: NA
j_call: TRBJ1-5
v_call: TRBV6-2/TRBV6-3
d_call: TRBD1
cdr3_nt: TGTGCCAGCAGTCCGCGGGGACAGGGAAATCAGCCCCAGCATTTT
cdr3_aa: CASSPRGQGNQPQHF

clone_size: NA
j_call: TRBJ1-2
v_call: TRBV3-1/TRBV3-2
d_call: NA
cdr3_nt: TGTGCCAGCAGCCAAGAGTGGGCTAACTATGGCTACACCTTC
cdr3_aa: CASSQEWANYGYTF

clone_size: NA
j_call: TRBJ1-1
v_call: TRBV12-3/TRBV12-4
d_call: NA
cdr3_nt: TGTGCCAGCAGCGGGTGGAACACTGAAGCTTTCTTT
cdr3_aa: CASSGWNTEAFF

clone_size: once
j_call: TRBJ2-3
v_call: TRBV7-9
d_call: TRBD2
cdr3_nt: TGTGCCAGCACCGGGACTAGCGGGGGTACAGATACGCAGTATTTT
cdr3_aa: CASTGTSGGTDTQYF

clone_size: NA
j_call: TRBJ1-1
v_call: TRBV19
d_call: NA
cdr3_nt: TGTGCCAGTAGTGGATATAGGAACACTGAAGCTTTCTTT
cdr3_aa: CASSGYRNTEAFF

clone_size: once
j_call: TRBJ2-7
v_call: TRBV7-8
d_call: TRBD2
cdr3_nt: TGTGCCAGCAGGCGGACCGGGACTAGCCGAGTAGAGCAGTACTTC
cdr3_aa: CASRRTGTSRVEQYF

clone_size: once
j_call: TRBJ2-5
v_call: TRBV5-4
d_call: NA
cdr3_nt: TGTGCCAGCAGCTTAGGGGCCTTCGGCGGGGCGGAGACCCAGTACTTC
cdr3_aa: CASSLGAFGGAETQYF

clone_size: NA
j_call: TRBJ2-5
v_call: TRBV6-5
d_call: NA
cdr3_nt: TGTGCCAGCAGTACTGTGTCCCGCGGAGAGACCCAGTACTTC
cdr3_aa: CASSTVSRGETQYF

clone_size: NA
j_call: TRBJ1-3
v_call: TRBV29-1
d_call: NA
cdr3_nt: TGCAGCGTTGAAGATCCCGGGGGAAACACCATATATTTT
cdr3_aa: CSVEDPGGNTIYF

clone_size: NA
j_call: TRBJ2-4
v_call: TRBV5-6
d_call: NA
cdr3_nt: TGTGCCAGCAGCTTGGTGGAACGCAACATTCAGTACTTC
cdr3_aa: CASSLVERNIQYF

clone_size: NA
j_call: TRBJ1-2
v_call: TRBV29-1
d_call: NA
cdr3_nt: TGCAGCGTTGAAGTGGGGACACGTTCTGGCTACACCTTC
cdr3_aa: CSVEVGTRSGYTF

clone_size: NA
j_call: TRBJ1-5
v_call: TRBV30
d_call: NA
cdr3_nt: TGTGCCTGCCGAGGGCAGGGTGGCAATCAGCCCCAGCATTTT
cdr3_aa: CACRGQGGNQPQHF

clone_size: NA
j_call: TRBJ1-6
v_call: TRBV9
d_call: NA
cdr3_nt: TGTGCCAGCAGCGTAAAGTCCAATTCACCCCTCCACTTT
cdr3_aa: CASSVKSNSPLHF

clone_size: NA
j_call: TRBJ1-2
v_call: TRBV11-1
d_call: NA
cdr3_nt: TGTGCCAGCAGCTCTACCCCCGGGACGGCGACCTTC
cdr3_aa: CASSSTPGTATF

clone_size: NA
j_call: TRBJ2-2
v_call: TRBV6-5
d_call: TRBD2
cdr3_nt: TGTGCCAGCAGTAACGGACTAGTGAGGGCCGGGGAGCTGTTTTTT
cdr3_aa: CASSNGLVRAGELFF

clone_size: few
j_call: TRBJ2-5
v_call: TRBV5-4
d_call: NA
cdr3_nt: TGTGCCAGCAGCTTCCCTGGGACACGCCAAGAGACCCAGTACTTC
cdr3_aa: CASSFPGTRQETQYF

clone_size: NA
j_call: TRBJ2-7
v_call: TRBV9
d_call: NA
cdr3_nt: TGTGCCAGCAGCGTAGCCCCCGTGACTGCCCCCTACGAGCAGTACTTC
cdr3_aa: CASSVAPVTAPYEQYF

clone_size: NA
j_call: TRBJ2-3
v_call: TRBV7-3
d_call: TRBD2
cdr3_nt: TGTGCCAGCAGCCCCGACAGACTAGCGGGGGGGTTCACAGATACGCAGTATTTT
cdr3_aa: CASSPDRLAGGFTDTQYF

clone_size: NA
j_call: TRBJ1-3
v_call: TRBV5-8
d_call: NA
cdr3_nt: TGTGCCAGCAGCTTGGAGGGTTACTCTGGAAACACCATATATTTT
cdr3_aa: CASSLEGYSGNTIYF

clone_size: NA
j_call: TRBJ2-7
v_call: TRBV13
d_call: NA
cdr3_nt: TGTGCCAGCAGCGCACAGGGTACCCCCCGGCCATACGAGCAGTACTTC
cdr3_aa: CASSAQGTPRPYEQYF

clone_size: NA
j_call: TRBJ1-2
v_call: TRBV5-1
d_call: TRBD1
cdr3_nt: TGCGCCAGCAGCCAGGATGGACAGGGGGGCTATGGCTACACCTTC
cdr3_aa: CASSQDGQGGYGYTF

clone_size: NA
j_call: TRBJ2-7
v_call: TRBV7-9
d_call: TRBD1
cdr3_nt: TGTGCCAGCAGCTCTGGACAGGGGGCTAATTACGAGCAGTACTTC
cdr3_aa: CASSSGQGANYEQYF

clone_size: NA
j_call: TRBJ1-1
v_call: TRBV30
d_call: NA
cdr3_nt: TGTGCCTGGGTATCCCCATTGGCAGGGAGAACCACTGAAGCTTTCTTT
cdr3_aa: CAWVSPLAGRTTEAFF

clone_size: NA
j_call: TRBJ2-5
v_call: TRBV5-4
d_call: TRBD2
cdr3_nt: TGTGCCAGCAGCTTAGCGGGGGGAGAGACCCAGTACTTC
cdr3_aa: CASSLAGGETQYF

clone_size: NA
j_call: TRBJ2-7
v_call: TRBV5-8
d_call: NA
cdr3_nt: TGTGCCAGCAGTTACCGTTACGAGCAGTACTTC
cdr3_aa: CASSYRYEQYF

clone_size: NA
j_call: TRBJ1-6
v_call: TRBV5-1
d_call: NA
cdr3_nt: TGCGCCAGCAGCTTGGGATTAGGGAGCTCCTATAATTCACCCCTCCACTTT
cdr3_aa: CASSLGLGSSYNSPLHF

clone_size: NA
j_call: TRBJ2-3
v_call: TRBV7-9
d_call: TRBD1
cdr3_nt: TGTGCCAGCAGCATACGGACAGGTCCTAGCACAGATACGCAGTATTTT
cdr3_aa: CASSIRTGPSTDTQYF

clone_size: few
j_call: TRBJ2-7
v_call: TRBV9
d_call: NA
cdr3_nt: TGTGCCAGCGCTACAGGCCGGAGCTCCTACGAGCAGTACTTC
cdr3_aa: CASATGRSSYEQYF

clone_size: NA
j_call: TRBJ2-2
v_call: TRBV18
d_call: NA
cdr3_nt: TGTGCCAGCTCACCACCGGGGTACACCGGGGAGCTGTTTTTT
cdr3_aa: CASSPPGYTGELFF

clone_size: NA
j_call: TRBJ1-4
v_call: TRBV9
d_call: NA
cdr3_nt: TGTGCCAGCAGCGTATCTGGGGGGAACCTAAATGAAAAACTGTTTTTT
cdr3_aa: CASSVSGGNLNEKLFF

clone_size: NA
j_call: TRBJ1-2
v_call: TRBV19
d_call: NA
cdr3_nt: TGTGCCAGTAGACCCGGGGGGGATGGCTACACCTTC
cdr3_aa: CASRPGGDGYTF

clone_size: NA
j_call: TRBJ1-2
v_call: TRBV25-1
d_call: NA
cdr3_nt: TGTGCCAGCAGTGAATATTACAGGGCCGGTGCTGGCTACACCTTC
cdr3_aa: CASSEYYRAGAGYTF